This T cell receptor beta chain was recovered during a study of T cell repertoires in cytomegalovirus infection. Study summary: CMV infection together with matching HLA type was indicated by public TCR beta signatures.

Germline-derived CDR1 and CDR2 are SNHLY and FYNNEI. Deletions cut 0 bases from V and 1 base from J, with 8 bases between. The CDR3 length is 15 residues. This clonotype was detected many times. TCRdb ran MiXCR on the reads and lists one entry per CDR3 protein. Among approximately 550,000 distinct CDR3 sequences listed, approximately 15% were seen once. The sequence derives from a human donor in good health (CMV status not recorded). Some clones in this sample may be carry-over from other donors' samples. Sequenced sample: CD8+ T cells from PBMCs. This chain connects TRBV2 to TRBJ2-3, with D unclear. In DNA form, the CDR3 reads TGTGCCAGCAGTGAAGCGGAAATGGGCACAGATACGCAGTATTTT. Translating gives CASSEAEMGTDTQYF. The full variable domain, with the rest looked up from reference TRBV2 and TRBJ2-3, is EPEVTQTPSHQVTQMGQEVILRCVPISNHLYFYWYRQILGQKVEFLVSFYNNEISEKSEIFDDQFSVERPDGSNFTLKIRSTKLEDSAMYFCASSEAEMGTDTQYFGPGTRLTVL.